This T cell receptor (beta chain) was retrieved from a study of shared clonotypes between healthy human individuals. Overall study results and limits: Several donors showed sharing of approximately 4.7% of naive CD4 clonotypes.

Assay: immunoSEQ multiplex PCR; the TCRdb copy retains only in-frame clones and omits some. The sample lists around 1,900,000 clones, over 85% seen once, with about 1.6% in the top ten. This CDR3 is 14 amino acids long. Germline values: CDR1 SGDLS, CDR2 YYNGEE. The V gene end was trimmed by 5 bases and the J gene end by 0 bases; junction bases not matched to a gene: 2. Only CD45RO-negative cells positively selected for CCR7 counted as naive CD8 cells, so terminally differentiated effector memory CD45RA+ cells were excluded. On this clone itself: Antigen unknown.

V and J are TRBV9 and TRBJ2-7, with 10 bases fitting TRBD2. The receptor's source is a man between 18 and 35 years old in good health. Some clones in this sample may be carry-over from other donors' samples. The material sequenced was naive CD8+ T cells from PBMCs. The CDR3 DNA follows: TGTGCCAGCAGTACTAGCGGGGCCTCCTACGAGCAGTACTTC. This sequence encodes CASSTSGASYEQYF.